Sequencing of this T cell receptor (beta chain) was carried out in a study of T-cell memory formation after mild COVID-19. Study-wide background: Clusters were largely donor specific.

One entry per CDR3 protein results from TCRdb running MiXCR on the 5' RACE reads. The data show 100,000 to 120,000 distinct CDR3 sequences, about 24% seen once. V dropped 4 bases and J dropped 0; count of bases not matched to a gene: 5. Germline CDR1 reads LGHNA; CDR2 reads YSLEER. The CDR3 covers 15 residues. The sequenced material came from PBMCs or a T cell subset sorted from them (not recorded which). This clonotype was sampled from a man aged 18 to 35 who had mild COVID-19 (a few samples of this study predate the infection). Cell type and time point are not known. The chain recombines TRBV4-3 with TRBJ2-7, with 8 bases identical to TRBD1. CDR3 protein: CASSLGQANSYEQYF. The CDR3 region has the DNA TGCGCCAGCAGCCTGGGACAGGCTAACTCCTACGAGCAGTACTTC.